These 2 T cell receptor beta chains came from one sample sequenced in a study of tumor-infiltrating lymphocytes in glioblastoma multiforme. Multiple V-beta primers and a C-beta primer amplified TCRB from RNA. From the multiplex PCR reads, TCRdb called clonotypes with MiXCR, one entry per CDR3 protein. This table holds about 8,400 distinct CDR3 sequences, over 60% found once. The sequenced sample was brain tumor tissue. The receptor source for this set is a male donor with glioblastoma.

About this clonotype: It is likely a read error, because the conserved phenylalanine at the end of the CDR3 is missing. It is unclear where the CDR3 begins or ends on the DNA, so no DNA is shown, and the CDR3 is as TCRdb lists it. The V and J genes are TRBV13 and TRBJ1-2; the table's TRBD1 call for D was not verified on the DNA. Including both end residues, the CDR3 is 14 amino acids long. Germline V lookup: CDR1 PRHDT, CDR2 FYEKMQ (reference sequence). The CDR3 spells CASSLGTGNYGYSL.

Of note for this clonotype: The junction and the germline gene differ at one end; a read error may be behind it. The chain couples TRBV29-1 to TRBJ2-1; D is unclear. The CDR3 loop spans 13 amino acids. The germline V gene encodes CDR1 SQVTM and CDR2 ANQGSEA. DNA for the CDR3: TGCAGCGATGAAGTACGACTGGATGGTGAGCAGTTCTTC. The encoded protein is CSDEVRLDGEQFF.